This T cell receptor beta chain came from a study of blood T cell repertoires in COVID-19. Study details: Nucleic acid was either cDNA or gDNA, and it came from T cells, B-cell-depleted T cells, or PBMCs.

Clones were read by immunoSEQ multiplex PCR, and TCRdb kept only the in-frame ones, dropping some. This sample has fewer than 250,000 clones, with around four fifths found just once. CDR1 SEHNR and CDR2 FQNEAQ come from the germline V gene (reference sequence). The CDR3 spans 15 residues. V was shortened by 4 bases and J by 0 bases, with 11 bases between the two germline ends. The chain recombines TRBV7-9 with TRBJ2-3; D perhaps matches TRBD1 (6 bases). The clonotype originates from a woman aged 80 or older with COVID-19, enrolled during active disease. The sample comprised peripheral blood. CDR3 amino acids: CASSSGQSSTDTQYF. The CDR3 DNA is TGTGCCAGCAGCTCTGGACAGTCCAGCACAGATACGCAGTATTTT.